These 29 T cell receptor beta chains came from one sample sequenced in a study of T cells expressing NK-cell markers (dated by TCRdb to about 2020). Library preparation was by 5' RACE. Sequenced on an Illumina HiSeq 2000. TCRdb reprocessed the reads and provides one entry for every CDR3 protein sequence; no DNA is given. This sample's table has entries for roughly 380,000 distinct CDR3 sequences. The ten largest clones represent over 4% of the sample. What was sequenced was blood T cells: a sorted CD56 or NKG2C T cell subset, CD4+ or CD8+ T cells, or bulk PBMC T cells (not recorded which). Every receptor here comes from a man aged 18 to 69 in good health.

V gene TRBV27 combines with J gene TRBJ2-3; TCRdb gives TRBD2 as the D gene, but with no DNA this cannot be confirmed. CDR1 MNHEY and CDR2 SMNVEV come from the germline V gene (reference sequence). CDR3 size: 14 residues. The CDR3 spells CASSGQRGTDTQYF.

This chain uses TRBV29-1 with TRBJ2-7; the TCRdb call, TRBD1, lacks DNA for checking. Per the germline V gene, CDR1 is SQVTM and CDR2 is ANQGSEA. This CDR3 is built from 16 residues. CDR3 residues: CSVRGQGTLLSYEQYF.

The chain has TRBV6-4 and TRBJ2-3; TCRdb calls TRBD1, which cannot be checked without DNA. CDR3 size: 16 residues. The germline V gene encodes CDR1 MRHNA and CDR2 SNTAGT. The CDR3 spells CASSVRPGGGADTQYF.

J is TRBJ2-3 and V is TRBV11-2; TCRdb's D gene call, TRBD1, goes unchecked for lack of DNA. The CDR3 loop spans 18 amino acids. The germline V gene encodes CDR1 SGHAT and CDR2 FQNNGV. The CDR3 is CASSPKPLSWGATDTQYF.

The chain uses TRBV6-1 and TRBJ2-1; TCRdb reports TRBD1, a call that lacks DNA to check it against. The CDR3 is made up of 13 amino acids. CDR1 is MNHNS, CDR2 SASEGT, per germline. The CDR3 reads CASSRVMDREQFF.

The chain combines TRBV4-1 with TRBJ2-3. The CDR3 length is 14 residues. Germline V gene data show CDR1 as MGHRA and CDR2 as YSYEKL. The CDR3 sequence: CASSQMISWDTQYF.

V and J are TRBV7-6 and TRBJ2-5; no DNA is available, so the TRBD2 call from TCRdb remains unchecked. The length of the CDR3 is 17 residues. In germline, CDR1 is SGHVS, CDR2 FNYEAQ. CDR3 sequence reads: CASSAGLAGGYQETQYF.

The chain is built from TRBV5-4 and TRBJ1-4; TCRdb's D call, TRBD1, is unchecked because there is no DNA. This CDR3 contains 14 residues. Per the germline V gene, CDR1 is SGHNT and CDR2 is YYREEE (reference sequence). Here the CDR3 reads CASSPTGNPEKLFF.

This chain uses TRBV6-5 with TRBJ1-3; the D call of TRBD1 rests on TCRdb alone, since no DNA is present to check it. This CDR3 region has 13 residues. Germline V CDR1 and CDR2: MNHEY, SVGAGI. The CDR3: CASSSRTGTHGYF.

The chain couples TRBV12-5 to TRBJ2-7. Germline values: CDR1 LGHNT, CDR2 FRNRAP. CDR3 size: 15 residues. CDR3 residues: CASGLGQTTTYEQYF.

The chain combines TRBV7-9 with TRBJ2-1; TCRdb selects TRBD1, and the lack of DNA leaves this call unchecked. CDR3 length: 17 amino acids. Germline V gene lookup returns CDR1 SEHNR and CDR2 FQNEAQ (reference sequence). CDR3 amino acids: CASSLGLRTGFDNEQFF.

This sequence joins TRBV3-1 and TRBJ1-2; TCRdb gives TRBD1 as the D gene, but with no DNA this cannot be confirmed. Looked up from germline, CDR1 is LGHDT and CDR2 is YNNKEL (reference sequence). The length of the CDR3 is 15 residues. The CDR3 is CASSQADRGQGGYTF.

The genes are TRBV5-1 and TRBJ2-2; the D call of TRBD1 rests on TCRdb alone, since no DNA is present to check it. There are 18 residues in the CDR3. The germline gives CDR1 SGHRS, CDR2 YFSETQ. Here the CDR3 reads CASSGPPKGLSNTGELFF.

The J gene is TRBJ1-1, the V gene TRBV6-1; TCRdb designates TRBD1, a call that cannot be tested without DNA. Germline V gene sequence: CDR1 MNHNS, CDR2 SASEGT. The CDR3 runs to 14 residues. This CDR3 is CASGGQGRGTEAFF.

The gene calls are TRBV7-2 and TRBJ2-2; absent DNA, TCRdb's TRBD1 call cannot be checked. The CDR3 sequence is 16 residues long. Germline V gives CDR1 SGHTA, CDR2 FQGNSA. The CDR3 spells CASSLLGTQGTGELFF. Filled out from reference TRBV7-2 and TRBJ2-2, the complete variable domain reads GAGVSQSPSNKVTEKGKDVELRCDPISGHTALYWYRQSLGQGLEFLIYFQGNSAPDKSGLPSDRFSAERTGGSVSTLTIQRTQQEDSAVYLCASSLLGTQGTGELFFGEGSRLTVL.

The V call is TRBV3-1, the J call TRBJ2-5; the TCRdb call, TRBD1, lacks DNA for checking. Per germline, CDR1 LGHDT and CDR2 YNNKEL (reference sequence). This CDR3 region has 15 residues. CDR3 protein: CASSQDLTGAETQYF.

The chain recombines TRBV7-7 with TRBJ2-3; TCRdb outputs TRBD1, but without DNA this stays unchecked. This CDR3 comprises 13 residues. Looked up from germline, CDR1 is SSHAT and CDR2 is FNYEAQ (reference sequence). CDR3 region: CASSMARGDTQYF.

The gene calls are TRBV7-6 and TRBJ2-1; the D gene TCRdb calls, TRBD2, cannot be checked with no DNA. The CDR3 loop spans 19 amino acids. Germline CDR1 reads SGHVS; CDR2 reads FNYEAQ. CDR3 loop: CASSEARTGTSGFYNEQFF.

The J gene is TRBJ2-1, the V gene TRBV12-3 or TRBV12-4; the D call from TCRdb, TRBD1, cannot be confirmed without DNA. The length of the CDR3 is 13 residues. The CDR3 region is CASSPNVGVEQFF.

The J gene is TRBJ1-5, the V gene TRBV19; the TCRdb call, TRBD1, lacks DNA for checking. This CDR3 contains 15 residues. Germline V gene lookup returns CDR1 LNHDA and CDR2 SQIVND (reference sequence). CDR3 region: CASSTNRELDQPQHF.

The chain uses TRBV27 and TRBJ2-2. The CDR3 consists of 12 residues. CDR1 is MNHEY, CDR2 SMNVEV, per germline (reference sequence). This CDR3 reads CASSFNTGELFF.

V and J are TRBV28 and TRBJ1-5; TCRdb selects TRBD1, and the lack of DNA leaves this call unchecked. Per the germline V gene, CDR1 is MDHEN and CDR2 is SYDVKM. This CDR3 is built from 12 residues. The CDR3 protein is CASDSIGQPQHF.

The rearrangement joins TRBV7-2 to TRBJ1-1; without DNA, the TCRdb call of TRBD1 cannot be checked. The CDR3 is 14 amino acids. Germline V gives CDR1 SGHTA, CDR2 FQGNSA. CDR3 amino acids: CASSFWGVGTEAFF.

CDR3: CASSLVGGATEAFF. The rearrangement joins TRBV7-9 to TRBJ1-1; no DNA is available, so the TRBD1 call from TCRdb remains unchecked. Germline CDR1 and CDR2: SEHNR and FQNEAQ (reference sequence). The CDR3 consists of 14 residues.

The rearrangement joins TRBV5-5 to TRBJ2-7. The CDR3 spans 17 residues. Looked up from germline, CDR1 is SGHKS and CDR2 is YYEKEE (reference sequence). The CDR3 reads CASSFSPSAASSYEQYF.

The gene calls are TRBV7-2 and TRBJ2-7. The CDR3 sequence is 12 residues long. The germline gives CDR1 SGHTA, CDR2 FQGNSA. The chain's CDR3 is CASSLAGARQYF.

J is TRBJ2-3 and V is TRBV29-1; TCRdb's assignment of TRBD1 cannot be checked, as there is no DNA. Germline values: CDR1 SQVTM, CDR2 ANQGSEA. There are 17 residues in the CDR3. CDR3 loop: CSVEKGHGARGTDTQYF.

The chain uses TRBV4-2 and TRBJ1-2. The CDR3 extends over 15 amino acids. Germline assignment: CDR1 LGHNA and CDR2 YNFKEQ. The CDR3 here is CASSQGVNPNYGYTF.

The genes are TRBV10-2 and TRBJ1-1; the TCRdb call, TRBD1, lacks DNA for checking. This CDR3 is 13 amino acids long. Germline V CDR1 and CDR2: WSHSY, SAAADI. Here the CDR3 reads CASRGDRGTEAFF.